This T cell receptor beta chain was found in a study of blood T cell repertoires in COVID-19 (dated by TCRdb to 2019 to 2021). Notes on the research overall: The collaborator samples originated in the United States, Italy and Spain and spanned the acute and convalescent phases of COVID-19. The material from the prospective study consisted of cDNA or gDNA derived from T cells, B-cell-depleted T cells, or PBMCs. Deeply sampled blood TCRbeta repertoires from subjects exposed to, actively infected with, or recovered from COVID-19 were included in the dataset. A freely available public database, intended as a resource for researchers studying the immune response to SARS-CoV-2, is where the repertoires were released. The samples were drawn from the first 160 participants of the ongoing ImmuneRACE study and from over a thousand subjects provided by 6 global collaborators. Sample metadata almost always included a de-identified subject ID, COVID-19 status, age in years and sex. Where available, HLA class I and class II types were taken from metadata supplied by the sample provider and were not determined by assay-based typing.

Taken from the germline V gene (reference sequence), the CDR1 and CDR2 loops are LGHDT and YNNKEL. The junction carries 8 bases between V and J, which are trimmed by 2 bases and 4 bases respectively. Taken from cysteine to phenylalanine, the CDR3 has 13 residues. The DNA shown is the 39-base CDR3, in frame from base 1. For this clone: Its antigen is currently not known. No qualities accompany the bases; no much larger clone lies one base away.

General study outcomes and caveats: The quantity of clinical and demographic metadata differed by source and by participant and was supplied without curation.

In Seattle, one collaborating source enrolled patients while the infection was active and tracked those patients longitudinally over the course of disease. The collaborating institutions used their own protocols to collect whole blood in K2EDTA tubes. For TCRbeta analysis, collaborators shipped samples in one of three forms: frozen whole blood, isolated PBMCs, or DNA extracted from either of those sample types. TCRbeta CDR3 regions were amplified from genomic DNA using the immunoSEQ Assay, a bias-controlled multiplex PCR. The study's own analysis went as follows. The number of nucleated cells in each sample was estimated from the amplification of reference gene primers within the assay. To quantify the absolute abundance of each unique TCRbeta CDR3 rearrangement, sequence reads were collapsed and filtered. For each sample, productive Simpson clonality was calculated as the square root of Simpson's diversity index over productive rearrangements. TCRdb holds this immuneACCESS table with in-frame rearrangements only. Some clones are missing; in checked studies, unresolved V genes explain under half, and the rest has no known cause. The V and J calls and clone size are taken from that table; D and trimming were inferred from the DNA. The sample has some 250,000 clones on record, roughly 80% of them singletons. Clones ranked in the top ten supply around 7.5% of the sample.

This clonotype originated in an elderly woman with COVID-19, enrolled during active disease. The chain was built from TRBV3-1 (or the pseudogene TRBV3-2) and TRBJ1-2; no D gene can be assigned with confidence. The sample consisted of peripheral blood. The CDR3 reads as follows: CASSQRGVYGYTF. The bases read TGTGCCAGCAGCCAACGGGGAGTCTATGGCTACACCTTC.